This TCR beta chain was identified in a study of OX40 agonist ivuxolimab in advanced cancers. About the study: Dose-escalation cases comprised hepatocellular carcinoma, melanoma, renal cell or head and neck cancer. Treatment received earlier with anti-PD-1, anti-PD-L1 or anti-CTLA-4 agents was allowed, and roughly 40% had some. Study-wide results and limits: Circulating CD4+ and CD8+ T cells showed clonal expansion by week 6 at 0.1 to 3.0 mg/kg. There were, on average, more expanded clones in CD8+ T cells than in CD4+.

As to this clone: No antigen is known for it.

Assay used: immunoSEQ multiplex PCR; TCRdb lists only in-frame clones, some missing. Of around 69,000 clones listed, roughly 86% are singletons. CDR1 and CDR2 (germline): MNHEY, SMNVEV (reference sequence). The CDR3 loop spans 20 amino acids. J was trimmed by 1 base and V by 4 bases; bases with no gene match: 15. The sequences come from CD4+ or CD8+ T cells sorted from blood, collected in a trial of the OX40 agonist ivuxolimab. The chain carries TRBV27 and TRBJ2-2; 10 nucleotides match TRBD2. The receptor was derived from an adult with an advanced solid tumor such as melanoma, head and neck, liver or kidney cancer. CDR3 in DNA: TGTGCCAGCAGTTCGACAGGGATCGGGAGACTAGCGGGGAACACCGGGGAGCTGTTTTTT. Protein product: CASSSTGIGRLAGNTGELFF.